This TCR beta chain was sequenced during a study of CD8 T cells in ankylosing spondylitis. TCRdb fed the 5' RACE reads into MiXCR, producing one record per CDR3 protein. The sample has around 100,000 distinct CDR3 sequences; 24% are singletons. Germline V gives CDR1 SGHTA, CDR2 FQGNSA. V was trimmed by 2 bases and J by 7 bases, leaving 17 bases between them. CDR3 length equals 16 residues. The chain has TRBV7-2 and TRBJ2-2; tentatively, D is TRBD1 (7 bases). Sequenced sample: synovial fluid, either unsorted or a sorted T cell fraction (not recorded which). This clonotype originated in a male donor with ankylosing spondylitis. The DNA of the CDR3 is TGTGCCAGCAGCTTAATCCGGCAGGGGGGTAGCGGGGAGCTGTTTTTT. This sequence encodes CASSLIRQGGSGELFF.